This is a list of T cell receptor beta chains from one sample in a study of CD8+ T cells in alopecia areata. Using immunoSEQ multiplex PCR, the repertoire was profiled, and TCRdb retains in-frame clones only, with some absent. The sample consists of approximately 210,000 clones, 60% of them appearing once. The source material was CD4+ T cells sorted from blood, sampled at week 24, from a patient treated with tofacitinib. These receptors came from a human donor with alopecia areata. Both conserved end residues are part of each CDR3. D genes are given only for firm matches. The listing skips clone size in some rows; elsewhere it reads once, few, many or a size class.

d_call j_call v_call clone_size cdr3_aa cdr3_nt
- TRBJ1-1 TRBV2 - CASSEARVGGPKGDNTEAFF TGTGCCAGCAGTGAAGCGCGAGTGGGAGGGCCCAAAGGGGATAACACTGAAGCTTTCTTT
- TRBJ2-7 TRBV4-3 - CASSPYRVSYEQYF TGCGCCAGCAGCCCGTACAGGGTCTCCTACGAGCAGTACTTC
- TRBJ1-1 TRBV29-1 - CSVGDESKGFF TGCAGCGTTGGGGATGAGTCCAAAGGTTTCTTT
- TRBJ1-2 TRBV15 - CATSMYLGDGYTF TGTGCCACCAGCATGTATCTAGGAGATGGCTACACCTTC
TRBD1 TRBJ2-3 TRBV29-1 few CSVVAGGSTDTQYF TGCAGCGTCGTCGCAGGGGGCAGCACAGATACGCAGTATTTT
- TRBJ2-3 TRBV25-1 - CASSVLNTQYF TGTGCCAGCAGTGTGCTAAATACGCAGTATTTT
- TRBJ1-5 TRBV5-1 - CASSYGAGDQPQHF TGCGCCAGCAGTTATGGCGCAGGTGATCAGCCCCAGCATTTT
- TRBJ2-5 TRBV29-1 - CSVGEETQYF TGCAGCGTCGGCGAGGAGACCCAGTACTTC
- TRBJ2-5 TRBV6-5 - CASRQGQETQYF TGTGCCAGCAGACAGGGCCAAGAGACCCAGTACTTC
- TRBJ2-3 TRBV7-8 - CASSLFGSGGTDTQYF TGTGCCAGCAGCTTATTTGGGTCGGGCGGCACAGATACGCAGTATTTT
- TRBJ2-5 TRBV7-2 - CASSRRQKQETQYF TGTGCCAGCAGCAGACGACAGAAACAAGAGACCCAGTACTTC
- TRBJ2-1 TRBV28 few CASSLYRGGLQFF TGTGCCAGCAGTTTATATAGAGGGGGACTGCAGTTCTTC
- TRBJ2-1 TRBV5-6 once CASSEGGRLVSNEQFF TGTGCCAGCAGCGAAGGTGGGCGACTAGTCTCGAATGAGCAGTTCTTC
- TRBJ1-2 TRBV29-1 - CSVREGVYGYTF TGCAGCGTTCGTGAAGGAGTTTATGGCTACACCTTC
- TRBJ2-1 TRBV9 once CASSVATGLAVNEQFF TGTGCCAGCAGCGTAGCTACAGGGCTAGCGGTGAATGAGCAGTTCTTC
- TRBJ2-2 TRBV29-1 - CSGAPNTGELFF TGCAGCGGGGCCCCGAACACCGGGGAGCTGTTTTTT
- TRBJ2-5 TRBV2 - CASRRDSSQETQYF TGTGCCAGCAGGCGGGACAGCTCCCAAGAGACCCAGTACTTC
- TRBJ2-2 TRBV19 few CASSVGGLNTGELFF TGTGCCAGTAGTGTGGGGGGACTGAACACCGGGGAGCTGTTTTTT
- TRBJ2-3 TRBV6-5 - CASSAPTDTQYF TGTGCCAGCAGCGCCCCCACAGATACGCAGTATTTT
- TRBJ1-3 TRBV5-5 many CASSRVQGSGNTIYF TGTGCCAGCAGTCGCGTTCAGGGGTCAGGAAACACCATATATTTT
TRBD2 TRBJ2-3 TRBV29-1 few CSVEDRFGLVEDTQYF TGCAGCGTTGAAGATCGTTTTGGACTAGTGGAGGATACGCAGTATTTT
TRBD1 TRBJ2-5 TRBV11-2 - CASREGTAQETQYF TGTGCCAGCAGGGAAGGGACAGCCCAAGAGACCCAGTACTTC
- TRBJ2-2 TRBV9 - CASSVETRNTGELFF TGTGCCAGCAGCGTAGAGACTAGAAACACCGGGGAGCTGTTTTTT
TRBD1 TRBJ1-1 TRBV29-1 - CSVGQGSSTEAFF TGCAGCGTGGGACAGGGGAGTTCCACTGAAGCTTTCTTT
TRBD1 TRBJ1-4 TRBV7-9 - CASSSGQGITNEKLFF TGTGCCAGCAGCTCCGGACAGGGGATCACTAATGAAAAACTGTTTTTT
TRBD1 TRBJ1-1 TRBV29-1 - CSVAGQGAEGEAFF TGCAGCGTTGCTGGACAGGGGGCCGAAGGTGAAGCTTTCTTT
TRBD1 TRBJ2-1 TRBV29-1 - CSVVLGTGGFNEQFF TGCAGCGTTGTTTTAGGGACAGGGGGCTTCAATGAGCAGTTCTTC
- TRBJ2-2 TRBV7-2 - CASSFARRTNTGELFF TGTGCCAGCAGCTTCGCAAGGAGGACGAACACCGGGGAGCTGTTTTTT
- TRBJ1-6 TRBV7-2 few CASSPRRLDYNSPLHF TGTGCCAGCAGCCCAAGGCGTTTGGACTATAATTCACCCCTCCACTTT
TRBD1 TRBJ2-3 TRBV5-1 once CASSSPGQTTDTQYF TGCGCCAGCAGCTCACCGGGACAGACCACAGATACGCAGTATTTT
- TRBJ2-7 TRBV29-1 - CSVRGAAYEQYF TGCAGCGTCAGGGGAGCCGCCTACGAGCAGTACTTC
- TRBJ1-2 TRBV7-2 - CASSQRPDYGYTF TGTGCCAGCAGCCAGCGCCCAGACTATGGCTACACCTTC
- TRBJ2-7 TRBV29-1 - CSVEGRGSYEQYF TGCAGCGTTGAAGGAAGGGGTTCCTACGAGCAGTACTTC
TRBD1 TRBJ1-2 TRBV29-1 - CSVLSRDSPHYGYTF TGCAGCGTCCTATCCCGGGACAGCCCCCACTATGGCTACACCTTC
- TRBJ1-1 TRBV19 - CASSIGEGVDTEAFF TGTGCCAGTAGTATAGGAGAGGGAGTAGACACTGAAGCTTTCTTT
- TRBJ2-6 TRBV7-2 - CASSLKGKLANVLTF TGTGCCAGCAGCTTAAAGGGAAAGCTAGCCAACGTCCTGACTTTC
TRBD2 TRBJ2-5 TRBV5-1 - CASSLSGGGGETQYF TGCGCCAGCAGCTTGAGCGGCGGGGGAGGAGAGACCCAGTACTTC
TRBD1 TRBJ1-2 TRBV6-5 - CASSAGTGLTYGYTF TGTGCCAGCAGTGCCGGGACAGGGTTGACGTATGGCTACACCTTC
TRBD2 TRBJ2-3 TRBV2 - CAGMGGGNSDTQYF TGTGCCGGCATGGGCGGGGGGAACTCAGATACGCAGTATTTT
- TRBJ1-2 TRBV6-5 - CASSYSRVYGYTF TGTGCCAGCAGTTACTCCAGGGTCTATGGCTACACCTTC
- TRBJ1-1 TRBV6-5 few CASSSGANTEAFF TGTGCCAGCAGTTCAGGTGCGAACACTGAAGCTTTCTTT